The present T cell receptor (beta chain) was sequenced within a study of T cell responses to AZD1222 COVID-19 vaccine. This table comes from immunoSEQ multiplex PCR, and its TCRdb copy is limited to in-frame clones, with some not included. This sample has around 220,000 clones, with roughly 94% found just once. This CDR3 region has 16 residues. With V trimmed by 5 bases and J by 4 bases, 13 bases remained unmatched. Germline CDR1 is SGHTA and CDR2 is FQGNSA. Details on this clone: Its antigen remains unidentified.

Findings and caveats of the study: Vaccine-related CD4 TCRs covered spike, predominating at 160-218 and 743-854. Spike-specific TCR breadth and depth grew following two AZD1222 doses. Reportedly, close to half of spike-specific TCRs are directed against unmutated variant regions.

The gene calls are TRBV7-2 and TRBJ1-2, with 7 bases aligning to TRBD1. The receptor was derived from an adult who received the MenACWY meningococcal vaccine as a control. The sample consisted of peripheral blood, taken 28 days after the second dose of the MenACWY control vaccine. CDR3 sequence: CASSPRNRGLSYGYTF. CDR3 in DNA: TGTGCCAGCAGCCCACGGAACAGGGGATTATCCTATGGCTACACCTTC. Looking up the rest from reference TRBV7-2 and TRBJ1-2 gives the full variable domain: GAGVSQSPSNKVTEKGKDVELRCDPISGHTALYWYRQSLGQGLEFLIYFQGNSAPDKSGLPSDRFSAERTGGSVSTLTIQRTQQEDSAVYLCASSPRNRGLSYGYTFGSGTRLTVV.